In this sample, the clone carrying this T cell receptor (beta chain) turned up a few times. The antigen remains undetermined. Germline V gene sequence: CDR1 MNHEY, CDR2 SMNVEV (reference sequence). The V end lost 8 bases, the J end lost 5 bases, and 10 bases lay between the germline ends. The CDR3 totals 11 residues. RNA transcripts gave rise to amplified TCR beta CDR3 regions. Using the HTBI primer set, a first-round RT-PCR was run on the TCR CDR3. TCRdb re-called the multiplex PCR reads through MiXCR, storing one row per CDR3 protein. The data contain hundreds of thousands of distinct CDR3 sequences, 20% of them singletons. This entry is derived from a study of T cells in Graves' hyperthyroidism and ophthalmopathy. Each ophthalmopathy patient scored at least 3 on the Clinical Activity Score and at least 4 on NOSPECS grade, with duration under 3 months. Every diagnosis used clinical symptoms, serum thyroxine and TRAb, thyroid ultrasound and orbital computed tomography. Extraction of PBMCs used 9 to 10 ml of fresh peripheral blood.

Overall study findings and caveats: Ophthalmopathy, as predicted by the model, came a median roughly 6.5 months after the prediction.

V and J are TRBV27 and TRBJ2-7; D might be TRBD2 (5 bases). The specimen was blood. The sequence came from a man aged 35 to 55 with Graves' ophthalmopathy. The CDR3, as DNA: TGTGCCAGCCTAGCAGGAAACGAGCAGTACTTC. It is translated as CASLAGNEQYF.